This T cell receptor (beta chain) was profiled in a study of T cells in Graves' hyperthyroidism and ophthalmopathy. Ophthalmopathy patients showed a Clinical Activity Score of at least 3, NOSPECS grade of at least 4 and duration under 3 months. Clinical symptoms, serum thyroxine, TRAb, thyroid ultrasound and orbital computed tomography established diagnosis. The table lists this clonotype with a few counts. Its antigen is undetermined. Amplification of TCR beta CDR3 regions used RNA as the template. The primer set for the first-round RT-PCR of the TCR CDR3 was HTBI. TCRdb re-called the multiplex PCR reads through MiXCR, storing one row per CDR3 protein. The sample contains hundreds of thousands of distinct CDR3 sequences, roughly 15% of which appear only once. Study results and caveats: Model output signaled ophthalmopathy a median roughly six months ahead of onset.

This clonotype was obtained from a woman aged 40-49 years with Graves' ophthalmopathy. Sequenced input: blood.

The CDR3 DNA reads TGTGCCAGCAGCTTAGCAGGAGCAGGGCTGGATGGCTACACCTTC. Translating it yields CASSLAGAGLDGYTF. This sequence joins TRBV7-9 and TRBJ1-2; weak D call: TRBD1 (5 bases). Per germline, CDR1 SEHNR and CDR2 FQNEAQ (reference sequence). Deletions cut 0 bases from V and 6 bases from J, with 14 bases between. This CDR3 region has 15 residues.